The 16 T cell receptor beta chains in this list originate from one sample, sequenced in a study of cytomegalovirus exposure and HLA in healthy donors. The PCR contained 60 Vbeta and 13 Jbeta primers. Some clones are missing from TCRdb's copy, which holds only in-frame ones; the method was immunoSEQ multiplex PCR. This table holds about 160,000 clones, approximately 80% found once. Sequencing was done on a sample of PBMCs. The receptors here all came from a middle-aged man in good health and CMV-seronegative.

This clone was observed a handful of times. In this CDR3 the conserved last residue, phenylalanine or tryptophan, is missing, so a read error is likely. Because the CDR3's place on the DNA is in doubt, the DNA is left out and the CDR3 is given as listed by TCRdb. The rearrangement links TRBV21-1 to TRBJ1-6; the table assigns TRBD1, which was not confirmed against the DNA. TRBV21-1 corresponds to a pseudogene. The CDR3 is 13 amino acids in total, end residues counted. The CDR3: CASRGRPGASPTG.

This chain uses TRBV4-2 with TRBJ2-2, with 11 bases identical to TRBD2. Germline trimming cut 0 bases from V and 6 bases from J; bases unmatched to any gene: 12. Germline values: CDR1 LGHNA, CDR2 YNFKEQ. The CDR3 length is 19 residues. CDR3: CASSQDPTRLAGKAGELFF. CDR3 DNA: TGTGCCAGCAGCCAAGACCCAACCAGACTAGCGGGGAAGGCCGGGGAGCTGTTTTTT.

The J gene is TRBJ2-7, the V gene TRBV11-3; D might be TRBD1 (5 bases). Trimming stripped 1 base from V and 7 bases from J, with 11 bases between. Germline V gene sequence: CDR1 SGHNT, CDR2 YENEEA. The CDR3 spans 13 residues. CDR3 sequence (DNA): TGTGCCAGCAGCTTAGGGGGCGCGAGTGAGCAGTACTTC. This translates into CASSLGGASEQYF.

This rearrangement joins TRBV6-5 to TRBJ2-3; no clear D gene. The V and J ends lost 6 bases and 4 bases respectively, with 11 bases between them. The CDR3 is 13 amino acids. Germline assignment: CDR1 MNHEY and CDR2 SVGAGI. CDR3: CASRLSRPDTQYF. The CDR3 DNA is TGTGCCAGCAGACTTAGCCGCCCAGATACGCAGTATTTT.

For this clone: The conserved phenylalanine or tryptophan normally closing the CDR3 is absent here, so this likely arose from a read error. CDR3 in amino acids: CASSRNLGGDTEAFC. Written as DNA, the CDR3 is TGTGCCAGCAGTCGAAATTTGGGGGGGGACACTGAAGCTTTCTGT. J is TRBJ1-1 and V is TRBV7-3, with D tentatively TRBD1 (5 bases). The CDR3 extends over 15 amino acids. Germline V CDR1 and CDR2: SGHTA, FQGTGA. V dropped 6 bases and J dropped 3 bases, with 17 bases sitting between them.

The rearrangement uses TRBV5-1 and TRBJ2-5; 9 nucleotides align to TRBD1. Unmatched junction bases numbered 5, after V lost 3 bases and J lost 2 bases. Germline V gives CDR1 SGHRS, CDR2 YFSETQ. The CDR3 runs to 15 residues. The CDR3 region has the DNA TGCGCCAGCAGCTACGGGACAGGGCCTCAAGAGACCCAGTACTTC. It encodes CASSYGTGPQETQYF.

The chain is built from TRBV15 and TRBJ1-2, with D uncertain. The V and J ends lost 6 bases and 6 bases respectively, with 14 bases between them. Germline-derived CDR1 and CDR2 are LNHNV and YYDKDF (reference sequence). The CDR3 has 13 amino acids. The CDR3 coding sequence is TGTGCCACCAGGGGAGGCGGTCTGAATGGCTACACCTTC. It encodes CATRGGGLNGYTF.

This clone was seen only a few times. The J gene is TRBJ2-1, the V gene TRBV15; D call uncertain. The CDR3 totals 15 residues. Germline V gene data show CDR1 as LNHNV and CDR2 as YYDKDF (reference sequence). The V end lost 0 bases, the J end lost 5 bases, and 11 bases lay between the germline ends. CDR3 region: CATSRDPSTNNEQFF. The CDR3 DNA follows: TGTGCCACCAGCAGAGATCCTTCTACTAACAATGAGCAGTTCTTC. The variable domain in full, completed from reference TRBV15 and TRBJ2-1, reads DAMVIQNPRYQVTQFGKPVTLSCSQTLNHNVMYWYQQKSSQAPKLLFHYYDKDFNNEADTPDNFQSRRPNTSFCFLDIRSPGLGDTAMYLCATSRDPSTNNEQFFGPGTRLTVL.

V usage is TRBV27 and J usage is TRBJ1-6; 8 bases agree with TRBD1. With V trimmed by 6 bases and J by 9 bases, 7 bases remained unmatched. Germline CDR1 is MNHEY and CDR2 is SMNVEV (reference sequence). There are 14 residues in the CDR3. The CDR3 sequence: CASSEYGQGSPLHF. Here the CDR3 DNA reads TGTGCCAGCAGCGAATATGGACAGGGTTCACCCCTCCACTTT.

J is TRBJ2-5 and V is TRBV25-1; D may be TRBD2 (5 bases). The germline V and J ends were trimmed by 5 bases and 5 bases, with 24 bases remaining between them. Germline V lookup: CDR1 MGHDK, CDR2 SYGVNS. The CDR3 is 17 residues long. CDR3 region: CASSSLNSAGRGETQYF. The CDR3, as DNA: TGTGCCAGCAGTTCCCTTAATAGCGCCGGCCGTGGGGAGACCCAGTACTTC.

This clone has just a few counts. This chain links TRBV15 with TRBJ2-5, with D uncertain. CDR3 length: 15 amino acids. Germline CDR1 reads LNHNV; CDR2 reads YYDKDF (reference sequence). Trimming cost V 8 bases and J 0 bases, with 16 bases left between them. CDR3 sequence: CATSSAGWYQETQYF. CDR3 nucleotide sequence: TGTGCCACCTCTTCCGCCGGGTGGTACCAAGAGACCCAGTACTTC.

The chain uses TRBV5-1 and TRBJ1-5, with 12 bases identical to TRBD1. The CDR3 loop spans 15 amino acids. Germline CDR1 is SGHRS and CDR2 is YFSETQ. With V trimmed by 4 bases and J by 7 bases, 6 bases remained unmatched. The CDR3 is CASSPGQGAGQPQHF. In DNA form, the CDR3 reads TGCGCCAGCAGCCCGGGACAGGGGGCTGGCCAGCCCCAGCATTTT.

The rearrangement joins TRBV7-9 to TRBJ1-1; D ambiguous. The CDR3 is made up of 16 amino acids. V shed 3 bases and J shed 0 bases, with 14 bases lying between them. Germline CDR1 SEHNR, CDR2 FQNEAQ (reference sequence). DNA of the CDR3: TGTGCCAGCAGCTTGCGGCTGCCTCCTTTGAACACTGAAGCTTTCTTT. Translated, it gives CASSLRLPPLNTEAFF.

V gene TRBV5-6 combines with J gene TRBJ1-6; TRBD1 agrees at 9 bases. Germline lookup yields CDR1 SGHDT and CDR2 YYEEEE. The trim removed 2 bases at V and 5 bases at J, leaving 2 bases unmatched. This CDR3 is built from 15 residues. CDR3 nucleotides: TGTGCCAGCAGCTTTTGGGACAGGGATAATTCACCCCTCCACTTT. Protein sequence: CASSFWDRDNSPLHF.

The CDR3 nucleotides read TGTGCCAGCAGCTTTTTGGGGCCAAGCTCCTATAATTCACCCCTCCACTTT. Its translation is CASSFLGPSSYNSPLHF. This chain links TRBV5-6 with TRBJ1-6, with D possibly matching TRBD1 (5 bases). Germline V CDR1 and CDR2: SGHDT, YYEEEE. CDR3 length: 17 amino acids. V was pared by 2 bases and J by 0 bases, with 12 bases between.

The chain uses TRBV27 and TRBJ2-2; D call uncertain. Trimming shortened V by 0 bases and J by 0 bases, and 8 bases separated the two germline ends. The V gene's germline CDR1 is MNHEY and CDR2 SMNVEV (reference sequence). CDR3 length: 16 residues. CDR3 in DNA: TGTGCCAGCAGTTTATCGGCGGTAGCGAACACCGGGGAGCTGTTTTTT. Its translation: CASSLSAVANTGELFF.